Included here is one TCR beta chain sequence, with context. Authors' analysis steps: Amplification from reference gene primers served as the basis for estimated nucleated cell counts. Here immunoSEQ multiplex PCR was the method, and the copy in TCRdb shows in-frame clones only, minus some. That table is the source of V, J and clone size, and D and trimming were worked out from the DNA. This sample carries about 180,000 clones, over 70% of them seen once, and the ten largest clones take approximately 15%. The sample is drawn from a study of blood T cell repertoires in COVID-19. Residents of 24 US areas, aged 18 to 89 years, made up the participants. Cohort assignment relied on participant-reported clinical history. Within 2 weeks of study entry, exposed participants had contacted a PCR-confirmed or clinician-diagnosed COVID-19 case. Sequenced input: PBMCs or T cells enriched from blood (not recorded which). The source is a man aged 55 to 70 who had been exposed to COVID-19.

The CDR3 DNA follows: TGTGCCAGTAGGCTGCCAGACAGCCGCTATGGCTACACCTTC. It encodes CASRLPDSRYGYTF. The chain employs TRBV19 and TRBJ1-2; D is perhaps TRBD1 (5 bases). Germline V gene data show CDR1 as LNHDA and CDR2 as SQIVND (reference sequence). Trimming pared 6 bases from V and 4 bases from J, leaving 15 bases between. The CDR3 sequence is 14 residues long.